The next 12 T cell receptor beta chains were all read from a single sample in a study of CD8 T cells in ankylosing spondylitis. The antigens of these receptors remain unknown. TCRdb recomputed calls from the 5' RACE reads with MiXCR, one row per CDR3 protein. The table lists 130,000 or so distinct CDR3 sequences, about a sixth of them singletons. Study-level findings and limits: The study identified a TCR beta motif of several highly homologous variants that appeared characteristic of ankylosing spondylitis blood.

Sequenced input: blood, either unsorted or a sorted T cell fraction (not recorded which). The receptors originated from a male donor with ankylosing spondylitis.

The chain is built from TRBV24-1 and TRBJ2-2; the match to TRBD1 covers 9 bases. This CDR3 is built from 15 residues. Germline lookup yields CDR1 KGHDR and CDR2 SFDVKD. After removal of 7 bases from V and 5 bases from J, the junction contained 7 bases not matched to a gene. DNA of the CDR3: TGTGCCACCAGGGGACAGGGAGGAAATACCGGGGAGCTGTTTTTT. Protein sequence: CATRGQGGNTGELFF.

This clonotype has a handful of counts. The chain uses TRBV12-3 or TRBV12-4 and TRBJ1-2, with D unclear. V lost 3 bases to trimming and J lost 7 bases, with 9 bases between them. The CDR3 is 12 residues long. The CDR3 protein is CASSLGFSGYTF. CDR3 nucleotides: TGTGCCAGCAGTTTGGGGTTCAGTGGCTACACCTTC.

The CDR3 region has the DNA TGCGCCAGCAGCTTGGATGGGAGGGCCGGGAACGAGCAGTACTTC. Amino acid sequence: CASSLDGRAGNEQYF. The chain couples TRBV5-1 to TRBJ2-7, with 7 bases lining up with TRBD2. V was pared by 0 bases and J by 5 bases, with 8 bases of the junction left unmatched. The CDR3 is made up of 15 amino acids. CDR1 is SGHRS and CDR2 is YFSETQ in the germline V gene. The full variable domain, completed using reference TRBV5-1 and TRBJ2-7, is KAGVTQTPRYLIKTRGQQVTLSCSPISGHRSVSWYQQTPGQGLQFLFEYFSETQRNKGNFPGRFSGRQFSNSRSEMNVSTLELGDSALYLCASSLDGRAGNEQYFGPGTRLTVT.

This clonotype was observed at least ten times. J is TRBJ1-1 and V is TRBV6-1; D perhaps matches TRBD1 (6 bases). Germline assignment: CDR1 MNHNS and CDR2 SASEGT. The CDR3 covers 12 residues. Trimming removed 6 bases from V and 3 bases from J, with 8 bases in between. The CDR3 DNA sequence: TGTGCCAGCAGGAAGGGGGACACTGAAGCTTTCTTT. Protein product: CASRKGDTEAFF.

The sample holds a few counts of this clonotype. The chain recombines TRBV27 with TRBJ2-7, with no clear D. The V gene's germline CDR1 is MNHEY and CDR2 SMNVEV (reference sequence). This CDR3 has 12 amino acids. Trimming removed 2 bases from V and 5 bases from J, with 7 bases in between. The CDR3 region has the DNA TGTGCCAGCAGTTTACCTGGACACGAGCAGTACTTC. This gives the protein CASSLPGHEQYF.

This clonotype was recorded a few times. The V call is TRBV24-1, the J call TRBJ2-7; unclear D gene. The CDR3 has 15 amino acids. V lost 4 bases, J lost 5 bases, and 17 bases lay in between. The germline gives CDR1 KGHDR, CDR2 SFDVKD. The DNA for the CDR3 is TGTGCCACCAGTGACCCCCAAGTTAGCAGAAACGAGCAGTACTTC. Translating it yields CATSDPQVSRNEQYF.

This clonotype was counted only a few times. The chain joins TRBV5-1 to TRBJ2-3, with TRBD2 as a possible D gene (5 bases). CDR1 and CDR2 from the germline V gene are SGHRS and YFSETQ. V lost 0 bases and J lost 4, with 9 bases in between. This CDR3 spans 14 amino acids. CDR3 bases: TGCGCCAGCAGCTTGGTGGGAGTTTCAGATACGCAGTATTTT. Its protein product is CASSLVGVSDTQYF.

The chain is built from TRBV3-1 and TRBJ1-1; D is uncertain. Germline V gene sequence: CDR1 LGHDT, CDR2 YNNKEL (reference sequence). The CDR3 sequence is 16 residues long. V shed 1 base and J shed 0 bases, with 12 bases lying between them. This CDR3 reads CASSQVPETLNTEAFF. The CDR3, as DNA: TGTGCCAGCAGCCAAGTCCCGGAGACTTTGAACACTGAAGCTTTCTTT.

This chain connects TRBV6-1 to TRBJ1-5; no firm D call. This CDR3 is 15 amino acids long. CDR1 is MNHNS, CDR2 SASEGT, per germline. Trimming took off 4 bases at V and 4 bases at J, with 14 bases between the two ends. The CDR3, as DNA: TGTGCCAGCAGTGTGGAGGCGCGGGGAAATCAGCCCCAGCATTTT. Protein product: CASSVEARGNQPQHF.

This clonotype was observed once. This rearrangement joins TRBV7-8 to TRBJ2-7, with D perhaps TRBD1 (6 bases). V gave up 2 bases and J gave up 3 bases, with 8 bases separating them. Per germline, CDR1 SGHVS and CDR2 FQNEAQ. The length of the CDR3 is 13 residues. The CDR3 coding sequence is TGTGCCAGCAGCTTAACCAGGGGCTACGAGCAGTACTTC. Protein sequence: CASSLTRGYEQYF.

The CDR3 sequence: CASSYSTPSSSGRARETQYF. CDR3 bases: TGTGCCAGCAGTTACTCGACCCCTTCGTCTAGCGGGAGGGCCCGGGAGACCCAGTACTTC. V and J are TRBV6-2 or TRBV6-3 and TRBJ2-5, with 12 bases matching TRBD2. J gave up 5 bases and V 0 bases, and 16 bases lay outside the gene matches. CDR3 length equals 20 residues. Germline V CDR1 and CDR2: MNHEY, SVGEGT.

The CDR3 DNA reads as TGTGCCACCCTGACGACTAGCGGGAGAACCTACGAGCAGTACTTC. Its protein is CATLTTSGRTYEQYF. The chain recombines TRBV10-3 with TRBJ2-7; 12 nucleotides agree with TRBD2. In germline, CDR1 is ENHRY, CDR2 SYGVKD. CDR3 length: 15 amino acids. Trimming at V came to 10 bases and at J to 2 bases, leaving 9 bases not matched to a gene.